This TCR beta chain originates from a study of siplizumab effects on memory and regulatory T cells. Overall study findings and caveats: Roughly 75-96% of proliferating CD4+ or CD8+ clones defied assignment to a naive or memory phenotype. Unstimulated naive T cells seemed to show more diversity than memory cells did, and they also seemed to be among the major contributors to the alloresponse. The drug siplizumab significantly decreased the alloreactive sequences that could be traced to unstimulated CD4+ memory cells. Few alloreactive clones mapped to unstimulated subsets.

Profiled with immunoSEQ multiplex PCR; TCRdb holds only in-frame clones, not every one. In the table there are roughly 68,000 clones, 90% to 97% of which are singletons. Worth noting for this clone: Its antigen is unidentified.

The length of the CDR3 is 16 residues. CDR1 is LGHNA and CDR2 is YSLEER in the germline V gene. V lost 0 bases to trimming and J lost 5 bases; unmatched junction nucleotides: 7. Specimen: naive CD8+ T cells sorted from blood. The chain links TRBV4-3 to TRBJ2-7, with 10 bases identical to TRBD2. The sequence came from a human donor in good health. The CDR3 nucleotides read TGCGCCAGCAGCCAAGATAGGTATAGCGGGGGGAACGAGCAGTACTTC. Translated: CASSQDRYSGGNEQYF.